This T cell receptor beta chain was recorded in a study of response to subunit inactivated influenza vaccine. Germline CDR1 and CDR2: MDHEN and SYDVKM. The CDR3 has 20 amino acids. Trimming at V came to 4 bases and at J to 3 bases, leaving 21 bases not matched to a gene. A few counts support this clonotype. Using its own MiXCR run on the RT-PCR reads, TCRdb lists one record per CDR3 protein. The top ten hold about 2.8% of the sample, which has just under 550,000 distinct CDR3 sequences, around a quarter seen once. The same sample was also used in a study of T cells expressing NK-cell markers. This second study says: A 5'RACE template switching approach incorporating UMIs was used to make TCR beta cDNA.

This TCR was sampled from a man over 45 who received an inactivated influenza vaccine. The V and J genes are TRBV28 and TRBJ1-1; 9 bases map to TRBD1. The input for sequencing was CD4+ T cells sorted from PBMCs, taken 12 days after vaccination. Here the CDR3 reads CASSSPNNGGDRAVHTEAFF. Written as DNA, the CDR3 is TGTGCCAGCAGTTCTCCTAATAATGGAGGGGACAGGGCAGTGCACACTGAAGCTTTCTTT.